A selection of T cell receptor beta chains follows, all from one sample in a study of T-cell memory formation after mild COVID-19. In TCRdb, the 5' RACE reads were re-called with MiXCR into one record per CDR3 protein. This sample carries 560,000 or so distinct CDR3 sequences, around 15% of them seen once, and the ten largest clones take around 8.1%. The material sequenced was PBMCs or a T cell subset sorted from them (not recorded which). The receptors originated from an adult woman who had mild COVID-19 (a few samples of this study predate the infection). Cell type and time point are not known. Both conserved end residues are part of each CDR3. Fields, in order: V gene, D gene, clone size, J gene, CDR3 DNA, CDR3 protein. D genes are given only for firm matches. A row's size may be missing; if present it is once, few, many or a size class.

>TRBV19|.|.|TRBJ1-5
TGTGCCAGTAGTATAGGTAACAGAGCGGGGGATCAGCCCCAGCATTTT
CASSIGNRAGDQPQHF
>TRBV12-3/TRBV12-4|TRBD1|.|TRBJ2-3
TGTGCCAGCAGTTTAGGGACAGGGTGGGCCACAGATACGCAGTATTTT
CASSLGTGWATDTQYF
>TRBV12-3/TRBV12-4|.|few|TRBJ2-2
TGTGCCAGCGCAAAACAGGGGAACACCGGGGAGCTGTTTTTT
CASAKQGNTGELFF
>TRBV7-9|TRBD1|few|TRBJ1-2
TGTGCCAGCAGCTTAGGGGGACAGGGCTATGGCTACACCTTC
CASSLGGQGYGYTF
>TRBV20-1|.|few|TRBJ2-7
TGCAGTGCTAGAAAGGTCGGACAGACCTACGAGCAGTACTTC
CSARKVGQTYEQYF
>TRBV7-9|.|.|TRBJ2-7
TGTGCCAGCAGCTTAGCTTTCAGGGGGCAGTCGCGGGAGTCTTACGAGCAGTACTTC
CASSLAFRGQSRESYEQYF
>TRBV7-9|.|many|TRBJ2-3
TGTGCCAGCAGCCGACCGCCGGGACACGCTAGCACAGATACGCAGTATTTT
CASSRPPGHASTDTQYF
>TRBV4-1|TRBD2|few|TRBJ2-2
TGCGCCAGCAGCCCATTTCCTAGCGGGGGGGCCAGACCCGGGGAGCTGTTTTTT
CASSPFPSGGARPGELFF
>TRBV9|TRBD1|.|TRBJ1-2
TGTGCCAGCAGCGTCGAGGGGACAGGGCACTATGGCTACACCTTC
CASSVEGTGHYGYTF
>TRBV2|TRBD1|few|TRBJ2-1
TGTGCCAGCAGCGACCGGGACAGTCGATACAATGAGCAGTTCTTC
CASSDRDSRYNEQFF
>TRBV12-3/TRBV12-4|TRBD2|.|TRBJ2-7
TGTGCCAGCAGCCCGAGCGGGATTCACTACGAGCAGTACTTC
CASSPSGIHYEQYF
>TRBV19|TRBD1|few|TRBJ2-2
TGTGCCAGTAGAGGACAGGCCAACGTGGACACCGGGGAGCTGTTTTTT
CASRGQANVDTGELFF
>TRBV27|.|few|TRBJ2-3
TGTGCCAGCAGTCAGACCGGGACTCCCTGGGATACGCAGTATTTT
CASSQTGTPWDTQYF
>TRBV5-1|TRBD1|many|TRBJ1-1
TGCGCCAGCAGCCCCAAGACAGGGGTGAACACTGAAGCTTTCTTT
CASSPKTGVNTEAFF
>TRBV4-3|TRBD2|few|TRBJ2-7
TGCGCCAGCAGCCAAGATCCGGCAAGCGGGGAGGCGTACGAGCAGTACTTC
CASSQDPASGEAYEQYF
>TRBV7-6|.|.|TRBJ2-7
TGTGCCAGCAGCTCACTCCTCCGGGACGGAGACTACGAGCAGTACTTC
CASSSLLRDGDYEQYF
>TRBV7-2|.|.|TRBJ1-2
TGTGCCAGCAGCTCTTACCAGGTGTGGTATGGCTACACCTTC
CASSSYQVWYGYTF